The clone carrying this TCR beta chain was seen many times. Trimming shortened V by 2 bases and J by 7 bases, and 12 bases separated the two germline ends. This CDR3 is built from 14 residues. This record belongs to a study of T cells after yellow fever vaccination. TCRdb itself ran the 5' RACE reads through MiXCR, one entry per CDR3 protein. Of roughly 180,000 distinct CDR3 sequences listed, approximately 6% are singletons. The origin of this receptor is a young man who received the YFV17D yellow fever vaccine. The material sequenced was CD4+ T cells sorted from PBMCs, taken on the day of the first yellow fever vaccination. The chain combines TRBV12-3 or TRBV12-4 with TRBJ2-1, with unresolved D. The CDR3 reads CASSLTRQENEQFF. DNA of the CDR3: TGTGCCAGCAGTTTAACCCGCCAGGAGAATGAGCAGTTCTTC.